One sample yielded the 8 T cell receptor beta chains listed below, sequenced in a study of blood T cell repertoires in COVID-19 (dated by TCRdb to about 2020). Library generation was performed with the immunoSEQ multiplex PCR assay. In its TCRdb copy, this immuneACCESS table keeps in-frame sequences only and misses some clones. Where compared with another copy, unresolved V genes explain less than half of these, and the others have no known cause. The sample table lists roughly 200,000 clones, 80% to 90% of them with a count of one. The ten top clones hold roughly 5.3% of the sample. The specimen sequenced was peripheral blood. The source is a woman in her 70s with active or convalescent COVID-19.

The J gene is TRBJ2-7, the V gene TRBV28; a weak D match, TRBD1 (6 bases). Looked up from germline, CDR1 is MDHEN and CDR2 is SYDVKM. The CDR3 loop spans 13 amino acids. The V end was cut by 7 bases, the J end by 7 bases, with 17 bases between. Here the CDR3 DNA reads TGTGCCAGCACTAGCATCAGAAGGGGGGAGCAGTACTTC. Translation: CASTSIRRGEQYF.

This sequence joins TRBV6-1 and TRBJ1-5; no clear D gene. CDR1 and CDR2 (germline): MNHNS, SASEGT. This CDR3 is built from 13 residues. The V end was cut by 3 bases, the J end by 9 bases, with 12 bases between. The CDR3, as DNA: TGTGCCAGCAGTGAGGGCAGCTCTTCGCCCCAGCATTTT. Translated: CASSEGSSSPQHF.

This clone was observed a handful of times. This chain uses TRBV20-1 with TRBJ1-1; no reliable D call. Per germline, CDR1 DFQATT and CDR2 SNEGSKA (reference sequence). The CDR3 is made up of 15 amino acids. V lost 3 bases, J lost 2 bases, and 16 bases lay in between. The CDR3: CSASFRGRKNTEAFF. For the CDR3, the DNA is TGCAGTGCTAGTTTCCGGGGTAGGAAAAACACTGAAGCTTTCTTT.

This CDR3 reads CASRGRGLPTDTQYF. CDR3 sequence (DNA): TGTGCCAGCCGGGGCAGGGGGCTACCCACAGATACGCAGTATTTT. The chain combines TRBV6-6 with TRBJ2-3, with TRBD1 matching 8 bases. V lost 8 bases, J lost 2 bases, and 9 bases stayed unmatched. Germline V lookup: CDR1 MNHNY, CDR2 SVGAGI (reference sequence). The CDR3 spans 15 residues.

This chain uses TRBV2 with TRBJ2-3; D call uncertain. Germline V gene lookup returns CDR1 SNHLY and CDR2 FYNNEI. V lost 3 bases and J 3 bases, leaving 13 bases between the germline ends. The CDR3 has 15 residues. The CDR3 region is CASSDGRKFTDTQYF. The CDR3 coding sequence is TGTGCCAGCAGTGATGGCAGGAAATTTACAGATACGCAGTATTTT.

V gene TRBV28 combines with J gene TRBJ2-2; no clear D gene. The CDR3 has 12 residues. Trimming cost V 3 bases and J 9 bases, with 8 bases left between them. The germline V gene has CDR1 MDHEN and CDR2 SYDVKM. Written as DNA, the CDR3 is TGTGCCAGCAGTTTGAGTAGTTGGGAGCTGTTTTTT. The encoded protein is CASSLSSWELFF.

This clone was recorded a few times. The genes are TRBV6-2 or TRBV6-3 and TRBJ2-1; D is unclear. The CDR3 sequence is 13 residues long. Germline V gives CDR1 MNHEY, CDR2 SVGEGT. Trimming pared 5 bases from V and 8 bases from J, leaving 13 bases between. The chain's CDR3 is CASSTPPVDEQFF. Written as DNA, the CDR3 is TGTGCCAGCAGTACCCCCCCGGTAGATGAGCAGTTCTTC.

For the CDR3, the DNA is TGTGCCAGCAGCTTAGGGGGCAGTAGCCAGCCCCAGCATTTT. This gives the protein CASSLGGSSQPQHF. The genes are TRBV7-2 and TRBJ1-5; TRBD1 is a possible D gene (5 bases). CDR1 and CDR2 (germline): SGHTA, FQGNSA. The CDR3 covers 14 residues. V was trimmed by 1 base and J by 7 bases, leaving 11 bases between them.